This paragraph covers one TCR beta chain sequence. No antigen is known for it. These data originate in a study of OX40 agonist ivuxolimab in advanced cancers. Trimming took 2 bases from V and 5 from J, leaving 7 bases between them. The CDR3 loop spans 13 amino acids. The V gene's germline CDR1 is SGHRS and CDR2 YFSETQ. Findings of the study overall: The average count of expanded clones was higher among CD8+ T cells than among CD4+. Both blood CD4+ and CD8+ T cells showed clonal growth by week 6 at 0.1 to 3.0 mg/kg.

Here immunoSEQ multiplex PCR was the method, and the copy in TCRdb shows in-frame clones only, minus some. The data contain fewer than 75,000 clones, around 90% of them singletons. The sequence was obtained from an adult with an advanced solid tumor such as melanoma, head and neck, liver or kidney cancer. The chain joins TRBV5-1 to TRBJ1-4; no clear D gene. Source: CD4+ or CD8+ T cells sorted from blood, taken in a trial of the OX40 agonist ivuxolimab. The CDR3 region is CASSFPPNEKLFF. Here the CDR3 DNA reads TGCGCCAGCAGCTTTCCCCCAAATGAAAAACTGTTTTTT.